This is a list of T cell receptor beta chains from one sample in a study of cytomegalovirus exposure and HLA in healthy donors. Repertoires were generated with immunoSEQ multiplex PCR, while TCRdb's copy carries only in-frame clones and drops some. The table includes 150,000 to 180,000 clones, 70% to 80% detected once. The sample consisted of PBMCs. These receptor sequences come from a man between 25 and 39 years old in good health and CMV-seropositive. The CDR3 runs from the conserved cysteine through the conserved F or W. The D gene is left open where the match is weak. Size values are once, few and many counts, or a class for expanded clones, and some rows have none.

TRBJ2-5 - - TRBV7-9 TGTGCCAGCAGCTCGACAGAGTTAGAAGAGACCCAGTACTTC CASSSTELEETQYF
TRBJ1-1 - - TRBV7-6 TGTGCCAGCAGCTTAGGGCAGGAGAACACTGAAGCTTTCTTT CASSLGQENTEAFF
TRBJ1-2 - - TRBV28 TGTGCCAGCAGTTTATTTCAGGGGAACTATGGCTACACCTTC CASSLFQGNYGYTF
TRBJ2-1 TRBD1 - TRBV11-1 TGTGCCAGCAGCCGATGGACAGGGAGCAATGAGCAGTTCTTC CASSRWTGSNEQFF
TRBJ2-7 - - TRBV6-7 TGTGGTCGTTCAGCGGCCTACGAGCAGTACTTC CGRSAAYEQYF
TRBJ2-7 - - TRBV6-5 TGTGCCAGCAGTGAGGTCGAGCAGTACTTC CASSEVEQYF
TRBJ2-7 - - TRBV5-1 TGCGCCAGCAGCTTAATCGGGAACCACGAGCAGTACTTC CASSLIGNHEQYF
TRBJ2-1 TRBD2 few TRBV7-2 TGTGCCAGCAGCTTAGCGCGGTATGCGGGAGGGTTAAATGAGCAGTTCTTC CASSLARYAGGLNEQFF
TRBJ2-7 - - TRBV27 TGTGCCAGCATGCATAGAGGCCTACGCGAGCAGTACTTC CASMHRGLREQYF
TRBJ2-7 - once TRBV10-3 TGTGCCATCAGACAGGGACCCTCGGGGGAGCAGTACTTC CAIRQGPSGEQYF
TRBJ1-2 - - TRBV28 TGTGCCAGCAGTTTAGGGCAGGGTATTTATGGCTACACCTTC CASSLGQGIYGYTF
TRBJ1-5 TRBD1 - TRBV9 TGTGCCAGCAGTGAAACAGGGGAAGGCAATCAGCCCCAGCATTTT CASSETGEGNQPQHF
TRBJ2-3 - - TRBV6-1 TGTGCCAGCAGATTTTCTAGCACAGATACGCAGTATTTT CASRFSSTDTQYF
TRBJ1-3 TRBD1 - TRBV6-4 TGTGCCAGCAGTGGGACAGGATCTGGAAACACCATATATTTT CASSGTGSGNTIYF
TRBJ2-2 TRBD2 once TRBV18 TGTGCCAGCTCACCAGTGACTTTGCGGGAGGGCAACACCGGGGAGCTGTTTTTT CASSPVTLREGNTGELFF
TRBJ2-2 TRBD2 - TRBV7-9 TGTGCCAGCAGCTTAGGTTCTAGCGGGAGACCCGGCGGGGAGCTGTTTTTT CASSLGSSGRPGGELFF
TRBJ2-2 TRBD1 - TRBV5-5 TGTGCCAGCAGCCCAACCGGGACAGGGAACACCGGGGAGCTGTTTTTT CASSPTGTGNTGELFF
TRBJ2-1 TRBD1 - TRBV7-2 TGTGCCAGCAGCTTGGGACAGGGAACTTACAATGAGCAGTTCTTC CASSLGQGTYNEQFF
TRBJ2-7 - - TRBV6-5 TGTGCCAGCAGTAACGGGGGCGAGCAGTACTTC CASSNGGEQYF
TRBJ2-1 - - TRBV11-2 TGTGCCAGCAGCTTAGGAGGGTTCAATGAGCAGTTCTTC CASSLGGFNEQFF
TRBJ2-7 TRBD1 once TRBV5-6 TGTGCCAGCAGCTCGAGGGACAGAGACTACGAGCAGTACTTC CASSSRDRDYEQYF
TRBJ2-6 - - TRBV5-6 TGTGCCAGCAGCTTGGCAGGGGAGTTAGCTGGGGCCAACGTCCTGACTTTC CASSLAGELAGANVLTF
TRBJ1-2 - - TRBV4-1 TGCGCCAGCAGCCAAGATCGGCCAGGGATTGGCTATGGCTACACCTTC CASSQDRPGIGYGYTF
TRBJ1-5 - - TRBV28 TGTGCCAGCAGTTTAAGGGTCCCCGGGGGCAATCAGCCCCAGCATTTT CASSLRVPGGNQPQHF
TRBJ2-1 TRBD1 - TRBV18 TGTGCCAGCTCAATGGACAGGGCTCGTGGAAATGAGCAGTTCTTC CASSMDRARGNEQFF
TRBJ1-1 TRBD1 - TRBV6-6 TGTGCCAGCAGCCGACAGGGAGGAACTGAAGCTTTCTTT CASSRQGGTEAFF
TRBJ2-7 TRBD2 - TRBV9 TGTGCCAGCAGCGTAGCTCCGGCTAGCGGGAGCTACGAGCAGTACTTC CASSVAPASGSYEQYF
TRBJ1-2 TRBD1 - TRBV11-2 TGTGCCAGCAGCTTAGGGACAGGGGGCACCAACTACGGCTACACCTTC CASSLGTGGTNYGYTF
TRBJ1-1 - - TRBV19 TGTGCCAGTACCCCTTTTACAGGGATGACTGAAGCTTTCTTT CASTPFTGMTEAFF
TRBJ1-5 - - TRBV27 TGTGCCAGCAGTAACAGGGAAGGTCAGCCCCAGCATTTT CASSNREGQPQHF
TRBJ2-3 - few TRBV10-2 TGCGCCAGCAGTTCGACGGGGGAGAAAGCAACAGATACGCAGTATTTT CASSSTGEKATDTQYF
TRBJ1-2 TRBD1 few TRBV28 TGTGCCAGCGGAACAGGACAGGGATACTATGGCTACACCTTC CASGTGQGYYGYTF
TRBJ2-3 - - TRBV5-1 TGCGCCAGCAACGAGCCTCCTTTCACAGATACGCAGTATTTT CASNEPPFTDTQYF
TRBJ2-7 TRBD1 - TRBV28 TGTGCCAGCAGTTACCGGCAGAGTTTGACAGGGCGTAGCGACGAGCAGTACTTC CASSYRQSLTGRSDEQYF
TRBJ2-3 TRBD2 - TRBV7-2 TGTGCCAGCAGCTTATGGGAGGGGAGTTTGACAGATACGCAGTATTTT CASSLWEGSLTDTQYF
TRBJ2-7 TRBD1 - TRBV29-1 TGCAGCGTTGAAGAACAGGGGCGTACCTACGAGCAGTACTTC CSVEEQGRTYEQYF
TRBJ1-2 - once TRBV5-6 TGTGCCAGCAGCAGAATGGTTGGCTTAGAGGATGGCTACACCTTC CASSRMVGLEDGYTF
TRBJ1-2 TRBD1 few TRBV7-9 TGTGCCAGCAGCTTAGGTCCCTCCAGGGGGCGATGGGGCTACACCTTC CASSLGPSRGRWGYTF
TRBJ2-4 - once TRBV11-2 TGTGCCAGCAGCCCTCGGGGGGGACAGTTTGACATTCAGTACTTC CASSPRGGQFDIQYF
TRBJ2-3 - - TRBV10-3 TGTGCCATCAGTGAGCCTGCGGGGTCCACAGATACGCAGTATTTT CAISEPAGSTDTQYF
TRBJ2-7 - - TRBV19 TGTGCCAGTAGTATCGTCCAGGGCGTCGACGAGCAGTACTTC CASSIVQGVDEQYF
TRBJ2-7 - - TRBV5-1 TGCGCCAGCAGGATCTCCACAAACACCTACGAGCAGTACTTC CASRISTNTYEQYF
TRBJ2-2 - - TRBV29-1 TGCAGCGTTGGTCAGGGCAACACCGGGGAGCTGTTTTTT CSVGQGNTGELFF
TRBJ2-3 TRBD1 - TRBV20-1 TGCAGTGCTCTGACAGGGTCGACTCAGTATTTT CSALTGSTQYF
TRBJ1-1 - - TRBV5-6 TGTGCCAGCAGCTTGGGTTTAGGGTGGGGGGCTGAAGCTTTCTTT CASSLGLGWGAEAFF
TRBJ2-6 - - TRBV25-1 TGTGCCAGCAGTGAAGCAGGTGGTGGGGCCAACGTCCTGACTTTC CASSEAGGGANVLTF
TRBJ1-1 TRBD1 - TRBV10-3 TGTGCCATCAGGGGGGGACAGGCAAACACTGAAGCTTTCTTT CAIRGGQANTEAFF
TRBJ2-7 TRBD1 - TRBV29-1 TGCAGCGTTGTGTCTCGACCGGGACAGGGATCCTACGAGCAGTACTTC CSVVSRPGQGSYEQYF